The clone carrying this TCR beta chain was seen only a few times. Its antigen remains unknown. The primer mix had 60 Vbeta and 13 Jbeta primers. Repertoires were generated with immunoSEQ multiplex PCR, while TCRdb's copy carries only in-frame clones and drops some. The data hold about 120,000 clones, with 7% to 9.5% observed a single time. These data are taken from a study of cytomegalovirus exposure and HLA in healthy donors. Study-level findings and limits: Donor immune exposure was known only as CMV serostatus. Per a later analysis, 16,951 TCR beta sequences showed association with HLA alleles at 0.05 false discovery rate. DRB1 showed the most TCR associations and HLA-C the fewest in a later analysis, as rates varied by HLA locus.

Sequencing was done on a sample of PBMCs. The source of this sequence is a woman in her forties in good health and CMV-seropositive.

The DNA of the CDR3 is TGTGCCAGCAGCTTACTCCGGGGAGGGAGGGTTGGCTACACCTTC. Protein product: CASSLLRGGRVGYTF. The rearrangement links TRBV7-9 to TRBJ1-2; no reliable D call. V lost 2 bases, J lost 7 bases, and 17 bases lay in between. The CDR3 is 15 residues long. Germline CDR1 SEHNR, CDR2 FQNEAQ (reference sequence).